The source of this TCR beta chain is a study of cytomegalovirus exposure and HLA in healthy donors. Study overall: HLA-typed donors were the source of approximately 88 million unique TCRs, which an early data release held. Study-wide points: Rare TCR sequences predominated, though certain public TCRs were found in many donors.

PCR was performed using 60 Vbeta and 13 Jbeta primers. Only in-frame clones appear in the TCRdb table, and some are missing; sequencing was by immunoSEQ multiplex PCR. The data show around 170,000 clones, roughly 84% seen once. To note about this clone: The antigen is not known.

The germline gives CDR1 KGHSH, CDR2 LQKENI. Trimming took off 2 bases at V and 8 bases at J, with 4 bases between the two ends. The CDR3 length is 11 residues. The receptor's source is a boy aged 2 to 10 in good health and CMV-seronegative. This rearrangement joins TRBV18 to TRBJ2-1, with D unresolved. The specimen was PBMCs. CDR3 DNA: TGTGCCAGCTCACCAATAGATGAGCAGTTCTTC. Protein product: CASSPIDEQFF. Variable domain in full (rest from reference TRBV18 and TRBJ2-1): NAGVMQNPRHLVRRRGQEARLRCSPMKGHSHVYWYRQLPEEGLKFMVYLQKENIIDESGMPKERFSAEFPKEGPSILRIQQVVRGDSAAYFCASSPIDEQFFGPGTRLTVL.